What follows is one TCR beta chain and its context. The data stem from a study of blood T cell repertoires in COVID-19. The overall study: The analysed material was cDNA or gDNA that came from T cells, B-cell-depleted T cells, or PBMCs.

Ages ranged from roughly 18 to 100 years, with residence in fewer than 25 US areas. Participant reports of clinical history set cohort assignment. Original processing notes: Reference gene primer amplification in the assay estimated nucleated cell counts. TCRdb keeps only in-frame clones here, not all; method: immunoSEQ multiplex PCR. The V and J calls and clone size come from that table; D and trimming were worked out from the DNA. The sample carries 70,000 to 90,000 clones, about 89% recorded once. Per germline, CDR1 SGHVS and CDR2 FQNEAQ. This CDR3 contains 15 residues. Losses at the gene ends were 4 bases for V and 5 bases for J; bases not matched to a gene: 10.

Material for sequencing was PBMCs or T cells enriched from blood (not recorded which). This chain joins TRBV7-8 and TRBJ2-7; 8 bases are a match to TRBD1. The source of this sequence is a woman aged 45-60 years with acute COVID-19. The CDR3 loop reads CASSSRQGPSNEQYF. The CDR3, as DNA: TGTGCCAGCAGCTCCCGACAGGGGCCTTCGAACGAGCAGTACTTC. Using reference TRBV7-8 and TRBJ2-7 for the parts outside the CDR3, the full variable domain is GAGVSQSPRYKVAKRGQDVALRCDPISGHVSLFWYQQALGQGPEFLTYFQNEAQLDKSGLPSDRFFAERPEGSVSTLKIQRTQQEDSAVYLCASSSRQGPSNEQYFGPGTRLTVT.